Shown below are 2 T cell receptor beta chains from a single sample sequenced in a study of cytomegalovirus exposure and HLA in healthy donors. Use of 60 Vbeta and 13 Jbeta primers characterized the PCR. Clones were sequenced by immunoSEQ multiplex PCR, and TCRdb holds only the in-frame ones, with some missing. The table lists 120,000 to 150,000 clones, around 65% of them singletons, with about 1.8% in the top ten. Sequencing was carried out using PBMCs. These receptors were taken from a male donor in good health and CMV-seronegative.

CDR3 bases: TGTGCCAGCAGCCCGCGCCGGACTAGCGGGACCTACGAGCAGTACTTC. The encoded protein is CASSPRRTSGTYEQYF. The rearrangement joins TRBV7-8 to TRBJ2-7, with 12 bases that match TRBD2. V lost 5 bases and J lost 2; bases outside the gene matches: 7. This CDR3 comprises 16 residues. CDR1 is SGHVS, CDR2 FQNEAQ, per germline.

As DNA, the CDR3 is TGTGCCAGCGTGGGAAATGCCCGGGGAGCTTTCTTT. Protein sequence: CASVGNARGAFF. The rearrangement joins TRBV2 to TRBJ1-1; D gene ambiguous. V lost 8 bases to trimming and J lost 10 bases, with 17 bases between them. This CDR3 comprises 12 residues. CDR1 and CDR2 (germline): SNHLY, FYNNEI.